One sample yielded the 26 T cell receptor beta chains listed below, sequenced in a study of T-cell reconstitution after alpha-beta-depleted transplantation in children. The TCRbeta library incorporated unique molecular identifiers. TCRdb recomputed calls from the PCR reads with MiXCR, one row per CDR3 protein. The repertoire holds 600,000 or so distinct CDR3 sequences, with 20% to 25% as singletons. The material was PBMCs, mostly from graft donor cells, obtained 360 days after TCRalphabeta/CD19-depleted stem cell transplant. Source of these receptors: a boy less than two years old who had a stem cell transplant for acute myeloid leukemia, so the T cells may come from the graft donor.

This clonotype was counted once. This sequence may be a read error, since a much larger clone differs from it by one base. The rearrangement uses TRBV12-3 or TRBV12-4 and TRBJ1-1, with TRBD1 matching 8 bases. The V and J ends lost 5 bases and 4 bases, in that order; junction bases with no gene match: 15. The CDR3 is 17 residues long. The CDR3 DNA sequence: TGTGCCAGCAGTCCTGTGACAGGGGACACCAGAGGCACTGAAGCTTTCTTT. Amino acids: CASSPVTGDTRGTEAFF.

DNA of the CDR3: TGCAGTGCTAGGGACTTGACAGGGGCGAACACTGAAGCTTTCTTT. Its translation: CSARDLTGANTEAFF. The chain links TRBV20-1 to TRBJ1-1; TRBD1 matches at 8 bases. This CDR3 has 15 residues. Germline values: CDR1 DFQATT, CDR2 SNEGSKA (reference sequence). Trimming cost V 3 bases and J 1 base; bases outside gene matches: 7.

This clonotype has only a few counts. The rearrangement joins TRBV20-1 to TRBJ1-1, with D unclear. Germline V gene sequence: CDR1 DFQATT, CDR2 SNEGSKA (reference sequence). The CDR3 loop spans 14 amino acids. The V and J ends lost 6 bases and 6 bases respectively, with 20 bases between them. The CDR3 is CSADPSVESAEAFF. The DNA of the CDR3 is TGCAGTGCCGACCCCTCCGTTGAGAGCGCTGAAGCTTTCTTT.

The genes are TRBV7-2 and TRBJ2-7, with D uncertain. CDR1 SGHTA and CDR2 FQGNSA come from the germline V gene. The CDR3 is made up of 14 amino acids. Trimming removed 5 bases at V and 2 bases at J, with 13 bases between. CDR3 DNA: TGTGCCAGCAGCGAGCACGTCGGACCCTACGAGCAGTACGTC. It translates to CASSEHVGPYEQYV.

V and J are TRBV25-1 and TRBJ2-5; 12 bases match TRBD1. This CDR3 has 17 residues. In germline, CDR1 is MGHDK, CDR2 SYGVNS. The J segment lost 4 bases and the V segment lost 5 bases, leaving 11 bases of the junction unmatched. The chain's CDR3 is CASSNWDRGLLGETQYF. In DNA, the CDR3 is TGTGCCAGCAGTAACTGGGACAGGGGGCTTCTAGGAGAGACCCAGTACTTC.

This clonotype was detected many times. The chain joins TRBV20-1 to TRBJ2-7, with 9 bases lining up with TRBD1. V lost 6 bases to trimming and J lost 4 bases; unmatched junction nucleotides: 7. The length of the CDR3 is 13 residues. The germline V gene has CDR1 DFQATT and CDR2 SNEGSKA (reference sequence). The DNA of the CDR3 is TGCAGTGCACCCGGGACAGGGTTATACGAGCAGTACTTC. Amino acids: CSAPGTGLYEQYF.

The V and J genes are TRBV11-1 and TRBJ2-6; 7 positions match TRBD1. With 4 bases clipped from V and 0 bases from J, the junction kept 12 bases outside the gene matches. This CDR3 is 19 amino acids long. Germline V gene sequence: CDR1 SGHAT, CDR2 FQDESV (reference sequence). The CDR3: CASSSDRRVVPSGANVLTF. The CDR3 DNA reads as TGTGCCAGCAGCTCGGACAGGCGTGTCGTGCCCTCTGGGGCCAACGTCCTGACTTTC.

The chain couples TRBV7-6 to TRBJ2-2; 7 bases map to TRBD1. After removal of 5 bases from V and 4 bases from J, the junction contained 4 bases not matched to a gene. The CDR3 is 14 residues long. Germline values: CDR1 SGHVS, CDR2 FNYEAQ. CDR3: CASSRDSGTGELFF. Here the CDR3 DNA reads TGTGCCAGCAGCCGGGACAGTGGCACCGGGGAGCTGTTTTTT.

V gene TRBV20-1 combines with J gene TRBJ1-2; D might be TRBD1 (6 bases). The CDR3 runs 15 residues. Trimming stripped 5 bases from V and 4 bases from J, with 20 bases between. Germline loops: CDR1 DFQATT, CDR2 SNEGSKA (reference sequence). CDR3 DNA sequence: TGCAGTGCTTTGGTCGGGGGGGCCCTATTCTATGGCTACACCTTC. Protein sequence: CSALVGGALFYGYTF.

The V and J genes are TRBV25-1 and TRBJ2-1; 9 bases fit TRBD1. Germline V gene lookup returns CDR1 MGHDK and CDR2 SYGVNS. Germline trimming cut 4 bases from V and 8 bases from J; bases unmatched to any gene: 9. The CDR3 is 15 amino acids. Written as DNA, the CDR3 is TGTGCCAGCAGTGGGTGGGGACAGGGCATGGATGAGCAGTTCTTC. Its protein product is CASSGWGQGMDEQFF.

V is TRBV29-1 and J is TRBJ1-2; D is ambiguous. Germline V gene lookup returns CDR1 SQVTM and CDR2 ANQGSEA. The CDR3 sequence is 11 residues long. Trimming stripped 4 bases from V and 2 bases from J, with 5 bases between. The CDR3 sequence: CSVVQNYGYTF. CDR3 nucleotides: TGCAGCGTTGTTCAGAACTATGGCTACACCTTC.

At least ten counts were recorded for this clonotype. The genes are TRBV20-1 and TRBJ1-5, with D unresolved. Deletions cut 0 bases from V and 1 base from J, with 10 bases between. The CDR3 spans 15 residues. In germline, CDR1 is DFQATT, CDR2 SNEGSKA (reference sequence). DNA of the CDR3: TGCAGTGCTAGAGATGGTCGATCGAGCAATCAGCCCCAGCATTTT. Its translation: CSARDGRSSNQPQHF.

This clonotype appeared many times. The chain employs TRBV28 and TRBJ2-2; D possibly corresponds to TRBD1 (8 bases). CDR1 is MDHEN and CDR2 is SYDVKM in the germline V gene. V gave up 6 bases and J gave up 4 bases, with 15 bases separating them. The CDR3 runs to 15 residues. CDR3 sequence reads: CASSVTGEGTGELFF. The CDR3 DNA follows: TGTGCCAGCAGCGTGACAGGGGAGGGCACCGGGGAGCTGTTTTTT.

The CDR3, as DNA: TGCAGCGTTGAAGACCGTGGGTGGGGCGAAGCTTTCTTT. It yields the protein CSVEDRGWGEAFF. The rearrangement uses TRBV29-1 and TRBJ1-1, with a possible D match to TRBD1 (5 bases). V lost 0 bases and J 8 bases, leaving 13 bases between the germline ends. Germline CDR1 is SQVTM and CDR2 is ANQGSEA. CDR3 length: 13 amino acids. Supplemented by reference TRBV29-1 and TRBJ1-1, the full variable domain reads SAVISQKPSRDICQRGTSLTIQCQVDSQVTMMFWYRQQPGQSLTLIATANQGSEATYESGFVIDKFPISRPNLTFSTLTVSNMSPEDSSIYLCSVEDRGWGEAFFGQGTRLTVV.

This clonotype came up a few times. The rearrangement uses TRBV6-2 or TRBV6-3 and TRBJ2-1; D gene unclear. Germline V CDR1 and CDR2: MNHEY, SVGEGT. The ends were cut back, 0 bases at V and 6 bases at J, with 15 bases in the middle. This CDR3 comprises 16 residues. The CDR3 DNA sequence: TGTGCCAGCAGTTACTCGCAGATGTTTGGCGGCAATGAGCAGTTCTTC. Amino acids: CASSYSQMFGGNEQFF.

In this sample, this clonotype turned up a few times. The rearrangement joins TRBV20-1 to TRBJ2-1; maybe TRBD2 (6 bases). Trimming pared 6 bases from V and 0 bases from J, leaving 15 bases between. Germline V lookup: CDR1 DFQATT, CDR2 SNEGSKA (reference sequence). The CDR3 sequence is 15 residues long. CDR3 protein: CSAKRASSSYNEQFF. The DNA for the CDR3 is TGCAGTGCCAAGCGGGCTAGCTCCTCCTACAATGAGCAGTTCTTC.

This clonotype was recorded at least ten times. The gene calls are TRBV12-3 or TRBV12-4 and TRBJ1-1, with 7 bases fitting TRBD1. The CDR3 spans 13 residues. Germline trimming cut 5 bases from V and 4 bases from J; bases unmatched to any gene: 4. CDR3 bases: TGTGCCAGCAGTCTGTACAGGGGCACTGAAGCTTTCTTT. It codes for CASSLYRGTEAFF.

J is TRBJ2-3 and V is TRBV2; D possibly corresponds to TRBD2 (6 bases). Trimming pared 10 bases from V and 4 bases from J, leaving 18 bases between. Per germline, CDR1 SNHLY and CDR2 FYNNEI. The CDR3 covers 14 residues. The CDR3 DNA follows: TGTGCCACCATTATGACTAGTAGGTCAGATACGCAGTATTTT. Protein sequence: CATIMTSRSDTQYF.

The chain is built from TRBV7-6 and TRBJ2-2; 9 bases map to TRBD2. Looked up from germline, CDR1 is SGHVS and CDR2 is FNYEAQ. With 5 bases clipped from V and 3 bases from J, the junction kept 7 bases outside the gene matches. This CDR3 spans 16 amino acids. CDR3 loop: CASSPLAGSDTGELFF. As DNA, the CDR3 is TGTGCCAGCAGCCCCCTAGCGGGGTCGGACACCGGGGAGCTGTTTTTT.

In this sample, this clonotype turned up a few times. The V gene is TRBV20-1, the J gene TRBJ2-1; the D gene is possibly TRBD2 (7 bases). V was cut by 2 bases and J by 5 bases, with 28 bases left in between. Germline V gives CDR1 DFQATT, CDR2 SNEGSKA (reference sequence). This CDR3 spans 19 amino acids. The CDR3 is CSARPSRGGWLGANNEQFF. In DNA, the CDR3 is TGCAGTGCTAGACCCTCGAGGGGGGGTTGGCTCGGGGCTAACAATGAGCAGTTCTTC.

The chain combines TRBV20-1 with TRBJ2-7; TRBD2 agrees at 9 bases. The germline CDR1 and CDR2 sequences are DFQATT and SNEGSKA (reference sequence). CDR3 length: 13 amino acids. CDR3 nucleotide sequence: TGCAGTGCTAGTGCCGGGACTAGCCGGGTGAGGAACGTC. It is translated as CSASAGTSRVRNV.

This clonotype has ten or more counts. The CDR3 DNA is TGCAGCGTTGAGAAGGGACAGGGGTTGGGTGGCACTGAAGCTTTCTTT. Translated, it gives CSVEKGQGLGGTEAFF. The J gene is TRBJ1-1, the V gene TRBV29-1, with 10 nucleotides matching TRBD1. Trimming took 3 bases from V and 4 from J; bases not matched to a gene: 11. This CDR3 region has 16 residues. From germline, CDR1 is SQVTM and CDR2 ANQGSEA.

This chain uses TRBV24-1 with TRBJ2-3; unclear D gene. Germline CDR1 is KGHDR and CDR2 is SFDVKD. The CDR3 has 15 residues. The V and J ends lost 3 bases and 6 bases respectively, with 15 bases between them. CDR3 residues: CATSDRDRNLDTQYF. The CDR3 DNA reads as TGTGCCACCAGTGATCGTGACCGCAACCTGGATACGCAGTATTTT.

This clonotype has more than one count but fewer than ten. The chain recombines TRBV20-1 with TRBJ2-3, with 9 bases that match TRBD2. V gave up 3 bases and J gave up 3 bases; unmatched junction bases: 10. This CDR3 has 16 amino acids. Germline CDR1 DFQATT, CDR2 SNEGSKA (reference sequence). Here the CDR3 reads CSASGGGGVRTDTQYF. Written as DNA, the CDR3 is TGCAGTGCTAGTGGCGGGGGGGGCGTACGTACAGATACGCAGTATTTT.

The chain combines TRBV27 with TRBJ2-6, with 9 positions matching TRBD1. The trim removed 6 bases at V and 3 bases at J, leaving 18 bases unmatched. CDR3 length equals 20 residues. CDR1 and CDR2 from the germline V gene are MNHEY and SMNVEV (reference sequence). The CDR3 DNA reads TGTGCCAGCAGCTCCCGGGACAGGGTTTCTTTCCTAGGTGGGGCCAACGTCCTGACTTTC. Protein sequence: CASSSRDRVSFLGGANVLTF.

As DNA, the CDR3 is TGTGCCAGCAAAGCCGGGACAGGGAGCTCCTACGAGCAGTACTTC. Its protein product is CASKAGTGSSYEQYF. The chain has TRBV6-1 and TRBJ2-7, with 9 bases that match TRBD1. CDR1 is MNHNS, CDR2 SASEGT, per germline. The length of the CDR3 is 15 residues. The J segment lost 0 bases and the V segment lost 7 bases, leaving 7 bases of the junction unmatched.